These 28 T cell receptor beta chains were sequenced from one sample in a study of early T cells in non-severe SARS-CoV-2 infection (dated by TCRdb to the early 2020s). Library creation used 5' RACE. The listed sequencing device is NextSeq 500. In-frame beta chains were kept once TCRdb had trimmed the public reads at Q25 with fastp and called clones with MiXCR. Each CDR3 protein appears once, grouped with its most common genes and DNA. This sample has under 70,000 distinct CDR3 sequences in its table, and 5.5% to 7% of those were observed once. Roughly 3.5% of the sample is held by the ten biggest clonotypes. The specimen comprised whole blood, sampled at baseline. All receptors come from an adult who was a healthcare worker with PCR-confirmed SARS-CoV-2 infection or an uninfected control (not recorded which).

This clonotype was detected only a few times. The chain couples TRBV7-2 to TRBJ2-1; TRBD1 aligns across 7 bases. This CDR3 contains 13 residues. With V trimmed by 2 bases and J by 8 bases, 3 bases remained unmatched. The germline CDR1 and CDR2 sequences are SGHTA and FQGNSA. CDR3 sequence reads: CASSLNRGDEQFF. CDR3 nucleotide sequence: TGTGCCAGCAGCTTAAACAGGGGAGATGAGCAGTTCTTC. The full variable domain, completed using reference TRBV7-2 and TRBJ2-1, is GAGVSQSPSNKVTEKGKDVELRCDPISGHTALYWYRQSLGQGLEFLIYFQGNSAPDKSGLPSDRFSAERTGGSVSTLTIQRTQQEDSAVYLCASSLNRGDEQFFGPGTRLTVL.

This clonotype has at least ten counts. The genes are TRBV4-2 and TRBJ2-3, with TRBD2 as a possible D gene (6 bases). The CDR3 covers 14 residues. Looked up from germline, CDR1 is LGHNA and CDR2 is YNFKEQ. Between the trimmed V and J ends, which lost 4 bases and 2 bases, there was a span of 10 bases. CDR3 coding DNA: TGTGCCAGCAGCCTACTAGCCTTCACAGATACGCAGTATTTT. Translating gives CASSLLAFTDTQYF.

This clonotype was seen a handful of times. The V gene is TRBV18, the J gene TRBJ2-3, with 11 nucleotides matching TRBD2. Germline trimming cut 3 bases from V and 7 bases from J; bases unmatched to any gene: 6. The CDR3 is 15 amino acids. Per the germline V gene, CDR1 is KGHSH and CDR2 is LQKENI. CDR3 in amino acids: CASSPEASGRYTQYF. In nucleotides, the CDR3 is TGTGCCAGCTCACCTGAGGCTAGCGGGAGGTATACGCAGTATTTT.

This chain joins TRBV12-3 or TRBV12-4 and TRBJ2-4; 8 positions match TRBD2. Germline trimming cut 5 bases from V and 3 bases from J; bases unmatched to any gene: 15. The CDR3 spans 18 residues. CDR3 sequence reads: CASSPLRGRKEDKNIQYF. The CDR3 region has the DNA TGTGCCAGCAGTCCCCTGCGCGGGAGGAAGGAGGACAAAAACATTCAGTACTTC.

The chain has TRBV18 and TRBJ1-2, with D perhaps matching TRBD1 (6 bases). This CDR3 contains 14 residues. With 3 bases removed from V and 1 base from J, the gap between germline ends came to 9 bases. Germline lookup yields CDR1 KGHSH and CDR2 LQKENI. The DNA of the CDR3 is TGTGCCAGCTCACCGCCAGGGGTTAACTATGGCTACACCTTC. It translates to CASSPPGVNYGYTF.

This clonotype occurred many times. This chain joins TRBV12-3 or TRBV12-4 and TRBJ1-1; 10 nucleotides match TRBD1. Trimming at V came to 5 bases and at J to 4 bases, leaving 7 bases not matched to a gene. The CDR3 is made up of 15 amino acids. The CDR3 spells CASSPRTGGGTEAFF. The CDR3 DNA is TGTGCCAGCAGTCCCCGGACAGGGGGAGGCACTGAAGCTTTCTTT.

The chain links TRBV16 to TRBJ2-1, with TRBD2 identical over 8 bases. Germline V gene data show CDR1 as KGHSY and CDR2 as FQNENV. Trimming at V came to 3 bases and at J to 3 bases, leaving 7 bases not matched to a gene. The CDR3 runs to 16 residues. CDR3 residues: CASSQGGTRDYNEQFF. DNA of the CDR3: TGTGCCAGCAGCCAGGGTGGGACTAGGGACTACAATGAGCAGTTCTTC.

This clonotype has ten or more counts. In DNA, the CDR3 is TGTGCCAGCAGTTACGTACAGACAAACAATGAGCAGTTCTTC. Encoded protein: CASSYVQTNNEQFF. The chain employs TRBV6-5 and TRBJ2-1, with D unclear. This CDR3 comprises 14 residues. V was pared by 2 bases and J by 5 bases, with 10 bases between. Germline V gene data show CDR1 as MNHEY and CDR2 as SVGAGI.

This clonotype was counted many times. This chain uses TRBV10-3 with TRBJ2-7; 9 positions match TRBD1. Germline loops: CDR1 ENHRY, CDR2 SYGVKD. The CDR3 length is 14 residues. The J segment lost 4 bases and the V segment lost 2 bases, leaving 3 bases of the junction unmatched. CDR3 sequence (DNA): TGTGCCATCAGTGAGGGGACAGGGTTGTACGAGCAGTACTTC. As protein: CAISEGTGLYEQYF.

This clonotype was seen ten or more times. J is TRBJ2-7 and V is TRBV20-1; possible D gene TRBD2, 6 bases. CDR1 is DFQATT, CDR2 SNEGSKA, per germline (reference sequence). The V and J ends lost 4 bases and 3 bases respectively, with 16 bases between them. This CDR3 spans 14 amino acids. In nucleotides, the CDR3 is TGCAGTGCTACAGGGCCGGGACTCCTCTACGAGCAGTACTTC. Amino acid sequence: CSATGPGLLYEQYF.

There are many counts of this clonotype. CDR3 coding DNA: TGTGCCAGCTCACCCCTCGGCCAGGCAGCTAACTCATACTATGGCTACACCTTC. The encoded protein is CASSPLGQAANSYYGYTF. V usage is TRBV18 and J usage is TRBJ1-2; D call uncertain. The CDR3 contains 18 residues. V lost 3 bases and J lost 3, with 23 bases in between. Germline CDR1 KGHSH, CDR2 LQKENI.

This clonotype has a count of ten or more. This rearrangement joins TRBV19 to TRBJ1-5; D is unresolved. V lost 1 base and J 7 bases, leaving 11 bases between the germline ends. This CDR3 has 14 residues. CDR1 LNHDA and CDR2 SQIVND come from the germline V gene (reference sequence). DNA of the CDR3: TGTGCCAGTAGTATAGCCGGGTTGGAACAGCCCCAGCATTTT. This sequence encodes CASSIAGLEQPQHF.

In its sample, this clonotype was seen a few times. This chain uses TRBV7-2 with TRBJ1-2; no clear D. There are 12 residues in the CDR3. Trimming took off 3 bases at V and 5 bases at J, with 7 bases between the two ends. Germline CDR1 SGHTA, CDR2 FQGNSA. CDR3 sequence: CASSFNKYGYTF. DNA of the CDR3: TGTGCCAGCAGCTTTAACAAGTATGGCTACACCTTC.

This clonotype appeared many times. The CDR3 DNA reads TGCAGTGCAAGGATCCGGGGTCGGGCTTACGAGCAGTACTTC. It yields the protein CSARIRGRAYEQYF. The V gene is TRBV20-1, the J gene TRBJ2-7; possible D gene TRBD2, 5 bases. The germline gives CDR1 DFQATT, CDR2 SNEGSKA (reference sequence). Trimming left V 6 bases short and J 4 bases short, with 19 bases between. The CDR3 extends over 14 amino acids.

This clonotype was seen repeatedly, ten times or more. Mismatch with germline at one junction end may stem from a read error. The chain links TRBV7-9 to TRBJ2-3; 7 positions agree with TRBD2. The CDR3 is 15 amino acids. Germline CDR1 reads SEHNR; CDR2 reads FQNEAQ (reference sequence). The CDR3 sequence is CASSLARESTDTQYF. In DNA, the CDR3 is TGTGCCAGCAGCCTAGCGCGGGAGAGCACAGATACGCAGTATTTT.

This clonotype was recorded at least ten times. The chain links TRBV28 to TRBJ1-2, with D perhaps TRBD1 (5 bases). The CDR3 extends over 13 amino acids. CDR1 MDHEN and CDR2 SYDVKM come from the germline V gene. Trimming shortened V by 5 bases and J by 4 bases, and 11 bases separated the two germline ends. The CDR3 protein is CASSAGSPYGYTF. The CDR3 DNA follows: TGTGCCAGCAGTGCAGGGTCCCCCTATGGCTACACCTTC.

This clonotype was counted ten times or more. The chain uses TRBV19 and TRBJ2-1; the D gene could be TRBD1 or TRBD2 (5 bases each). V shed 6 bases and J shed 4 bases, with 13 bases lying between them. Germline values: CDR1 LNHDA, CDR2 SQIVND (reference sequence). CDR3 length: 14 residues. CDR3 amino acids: CASRPRDGYNEQFF. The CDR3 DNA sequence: TGTGCCAGTAGACCAAGGGACGGGTACAATGAGCAGTTCTTC.

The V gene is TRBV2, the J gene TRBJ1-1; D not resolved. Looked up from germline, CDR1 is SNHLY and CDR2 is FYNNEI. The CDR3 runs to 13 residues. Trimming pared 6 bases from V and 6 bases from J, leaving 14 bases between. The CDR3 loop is CASRSGFFSEAFF. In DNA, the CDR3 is TGTGCCAGCAGGTCGGGCTTTTTCTCTGAAGCTTTCTTT.

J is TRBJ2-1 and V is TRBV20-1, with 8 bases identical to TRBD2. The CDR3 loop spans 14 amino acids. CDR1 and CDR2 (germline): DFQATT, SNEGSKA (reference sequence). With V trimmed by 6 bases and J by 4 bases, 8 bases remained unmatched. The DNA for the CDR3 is TGCAGTGCCAAACCCGGGACTAGATACAATGAGCAGTTCTTC. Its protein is CSAKPGTRYNEQFF.

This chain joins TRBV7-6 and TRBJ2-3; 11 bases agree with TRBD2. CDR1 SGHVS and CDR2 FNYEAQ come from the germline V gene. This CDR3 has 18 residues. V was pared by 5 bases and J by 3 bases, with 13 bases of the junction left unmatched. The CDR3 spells CASSPTVAGGPRTDTQYF. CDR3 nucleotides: TGTGCCAGCAGCCCGACAGTAGCGGGAGGGCCGAGGACAGATACGCAGTATTTT.

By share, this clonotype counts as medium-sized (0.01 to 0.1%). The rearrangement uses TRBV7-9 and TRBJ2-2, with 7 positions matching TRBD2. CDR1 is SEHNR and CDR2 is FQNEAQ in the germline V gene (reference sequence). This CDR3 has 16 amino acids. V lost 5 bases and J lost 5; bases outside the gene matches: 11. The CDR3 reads CASSPGGIEGTGELFF. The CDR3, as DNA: TGTGCCAGCAGCCCGGGGGGAATAGAAGGTACCGGGGAGCTGTTTTTT.

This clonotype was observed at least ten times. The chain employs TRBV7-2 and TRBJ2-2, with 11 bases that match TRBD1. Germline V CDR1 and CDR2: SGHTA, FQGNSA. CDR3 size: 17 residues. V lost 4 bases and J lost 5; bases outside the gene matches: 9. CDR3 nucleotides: TGTGCCAGCAGCTCAGGACAGGGGGCTGTTAGGACCGGGGAGCTGTTTTTT. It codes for CASSSGQGAVRTGELFF.

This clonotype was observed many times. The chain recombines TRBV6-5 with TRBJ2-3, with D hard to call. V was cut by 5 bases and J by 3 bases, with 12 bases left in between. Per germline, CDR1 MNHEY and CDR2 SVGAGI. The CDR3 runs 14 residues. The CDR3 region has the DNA TGTGCCAGCAGTAAATCTCTCCGGACAGATACGCAGTATTTT. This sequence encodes CASSKSLRTDTQYF.

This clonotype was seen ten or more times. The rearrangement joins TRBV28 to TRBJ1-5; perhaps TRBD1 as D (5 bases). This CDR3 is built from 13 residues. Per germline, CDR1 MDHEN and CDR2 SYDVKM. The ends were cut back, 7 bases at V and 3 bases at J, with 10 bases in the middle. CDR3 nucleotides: TGTGCCAGCAAGGGGCAGTTCAATCAGCCCCAGCATTTT. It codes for CASKGQFNQPQHF.

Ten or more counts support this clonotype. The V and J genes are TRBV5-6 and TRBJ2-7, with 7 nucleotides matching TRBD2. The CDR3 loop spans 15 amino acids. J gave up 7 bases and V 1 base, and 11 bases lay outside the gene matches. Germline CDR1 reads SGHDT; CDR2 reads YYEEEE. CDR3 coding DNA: TGTGCCAGCAGCTTGTTCGAGGGACTACCGGGAGAGCAGTACTTC. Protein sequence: CASSLFEGLPGEQYF.

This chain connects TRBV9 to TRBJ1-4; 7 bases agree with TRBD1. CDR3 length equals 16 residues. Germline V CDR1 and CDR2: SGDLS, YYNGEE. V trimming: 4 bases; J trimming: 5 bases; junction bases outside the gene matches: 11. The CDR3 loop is CASSIWGGDRNEKLFF. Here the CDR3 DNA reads TGTGCCAGCAGCATCTGGGGAGGGGACAGAAATGAAAAACTGTTTTTT. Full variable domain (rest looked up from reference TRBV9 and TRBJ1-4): DSGVTQTPKHLITATGQRVTLRCSPRSGDLSVYWYQQSLDQGLQFLIQYYNGEERAKGNILERFSAQQFPDLHSELNLSSLELGDSALYFCASSIWGGDRNEKLFFGSGTQLSVL.

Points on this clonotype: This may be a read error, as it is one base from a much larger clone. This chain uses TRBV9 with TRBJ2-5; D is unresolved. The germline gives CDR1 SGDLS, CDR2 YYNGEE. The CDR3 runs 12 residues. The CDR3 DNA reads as TGTGCCAGCAGCGTAGAGGAAGAGACCCAGTGCTTC. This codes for CASSVEEETQCF.

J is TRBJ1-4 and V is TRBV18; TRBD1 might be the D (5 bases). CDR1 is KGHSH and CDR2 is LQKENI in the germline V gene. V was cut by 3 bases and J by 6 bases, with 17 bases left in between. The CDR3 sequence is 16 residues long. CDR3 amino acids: CASSPPSSPGDEKLFF. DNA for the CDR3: TGTGCCAGCTCACCCCCGTCATCTCCGGGGGATGAAAAACTGTTTTTT.